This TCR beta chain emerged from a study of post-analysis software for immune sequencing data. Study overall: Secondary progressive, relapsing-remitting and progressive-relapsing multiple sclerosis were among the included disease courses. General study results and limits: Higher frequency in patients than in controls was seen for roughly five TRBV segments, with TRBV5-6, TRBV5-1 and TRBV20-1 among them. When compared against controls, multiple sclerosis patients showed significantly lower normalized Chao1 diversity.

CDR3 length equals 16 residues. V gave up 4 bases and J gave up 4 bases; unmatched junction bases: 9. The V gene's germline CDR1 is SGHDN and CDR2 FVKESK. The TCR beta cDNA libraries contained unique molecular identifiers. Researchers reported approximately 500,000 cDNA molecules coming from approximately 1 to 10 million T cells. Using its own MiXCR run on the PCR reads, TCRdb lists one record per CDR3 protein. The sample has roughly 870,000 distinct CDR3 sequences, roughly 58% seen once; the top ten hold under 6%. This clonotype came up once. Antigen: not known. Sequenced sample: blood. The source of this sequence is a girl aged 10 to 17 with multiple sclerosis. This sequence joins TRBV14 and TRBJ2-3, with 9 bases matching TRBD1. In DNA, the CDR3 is TGTGCCAGCAGCCGTCACAGGGGGCCGGTATCAGATACGCAGTATTTT. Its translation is CASSRHRGPVSDTQYF. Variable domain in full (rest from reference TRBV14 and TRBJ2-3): EAGVTQFPSHSVIEKGQTVTLRCDPISGHDNLYWYRRVMGKEIKFLLHFVKESKQDESGMPNNRFLAERTGGTYSTLKVQPAELEDSGVYFCASSRHRGPVSDTQYFGPGTRLTVL.